This T cell receptor beta chain is from a study of shared clonotypes between healthy human individuals. The repertoire was sequenced with immunoSEQ multiplex PCR; TCRdb's copy has only in-frame clones and lacks some. The sample lists hundreds of thousands of clones, 55% to 85% occurring once. Germline lookup yields CDR1 SQVTM and CDR2 ANQGSEA. The CDR3 contains 14 residues. The ends were cut back, 4 bases at V and 5 bases at J, with 16 bases in the middle. This TCR derives from a woman in her thirties in good health. The J gene is TRBJ2-3, the V gene TRBV29-1; D not certain. What was sequenced was memory CD4+ T cells sorted from blood. Subset: CD45RA-negative fraction. CDR3 loop: CSVAFGQRGDTQYF. The DNA for the CDR3 is TGCAGCGTTGCTTTCGGCCAGCGAGGAGATACGCAGTATTTT.